One sample yielded the 5 T cell receptor beta chains listed below, sequenced in a study of blood T cell repertoires in COVID-19. The method was immunoSEQ multiplex PCR; TCRdb's version includes in-frame clones alone and lacks a portion of them. The sample consists of under 200,000 clones, approximately 86% of them appearing once. Source material: PBMCs or T cells enriched from blood (not recorded which). All receptors derive from a woman aged 40 to 50 in a cohort exposed to, infected with or recovered from COVID-19 (not recorded which).

The chain employs TRBV4-2 and TRBJ2-1, with 9 positions matching TRBD2. Germline CDR1 LGHNA, CDR2 YNFKEQ. V trimming: 1 base; J trimming: 7 bases; junction bases outside the gene matches: 5. The CDR3 is 15 residues long. CDR3 protein: CASSQGTSERNEQFF. The CDR3 nucleotides are TGTGCCAGCAGCCAAGGGACTAGCGAGAGGAATGAGCAGTTCTTC.

This chain links TRBV18 with TRBJ1-1; 8 positions match TRBD1. The length of the CDR3 is 15 residues. Germline values: CDR1 KGHSH, CDR2 LQKENI. Trimming removed 6 bases from V and 7 bases from J; junction bases left unmatched: 13. CDR3 residues: CASSPPRQGIFEAFF. CDR3 sequence (DNA): TGTGCCAGCTCCCCGCCTCGACAGGGGATCTTTGAAGCTTTCTTT.

Of note for this clone: The same CDR3 also results from other DNA sequences found in this sample. The V and J genes are TRBV11-2 and TRBJ1-1; D perhaps matches TRBD1 (5 bases). Germline CDR1 SGHAT, CDR2 FQNNGV. CDR3 length equals 13 residues. Trimming removed 5 bases at V and 2 bases at J, with 9 bases between. The CDR3 bases are TGTGCCAGCAGCCCGACAGTTAACACTGAAGCTTTCTTT. Amino acids: CASSPTVNTEAFF.

The J gene is TRBJ1-3, the V gene TRBV7-6; D is unresolved. CDR1 and CDR2 from the germline V gene are SGHVS and FNYEAQ. The CDR3 totals 15 residues. Trimming stripped 1 base from V and 4 bases from J, with 11 bases between. The CDR3 sequence is CASSLELRVGNTIYF. The DNA for the CDR3 is TGTGCCAGCAGCTTAGAGCTCCGGGTAGGAAACACCATATATTTT.

V usage is TRBV7-2 and J usage is TRBJ1-1, with TRBD1 matching over 7 bases. There are 15 residues in the CDR3. V shed 4 bases, J shed 1 base, and the junction held 6 bases outside the gene matches. Germline CDR1 reads SGHTA; CDR2 reads FQGNSA. CDR3 DNA sequence: TGTGCCAGCAGCTCGATGGACAGGACGAACACTGAAGCTTTCTTT. This translates into CASSSMDRTNTEAFF.